The clone carrying this T cell receptor (beta chain) has a handful of counts. This sample is part of a study of blood T cells in healthy people across ages. With a J-beta primer mix and a sample-barcoded 5' primer, a second PCR ran roughly 7 to 11 cycles. One entry per CDR3 protein results from TCRdb running MiXCR on the 5' RACE reads. This sample carries some 850,000 distinct CDR3 sequences, more than 25% of them seen once, and the ten largest clones take 3%. Germline V gene sequence: CDR1 MNHNY, CDR2 SVGAGI (reference sequence). Trimming cost V 6 bases and J 3 bases, with 21 bases left between them. CDR3 length: 16 amino acids. These data are also associated with another study on T cells of mothers and their children. As that study records: There were over 9 million TCR beta CDR3 reads from each mother and roughly 3 million from each child.

Source material: blood. J is TRBJ2-7 and V is TRBV6-6, with D unresolved. The clonotype was recovered from a boy between 10 and 17 years old in good health. CDR3 sequence reads: CASRAEDRRYDYEQYF. In nucleotides, the CDR3 is TGTGCCAGCAGGGCCGAGGATCGGCGCTACGACTACGAGCAGTACTTC.